This is a list of T cell receptor beta chains from one sample in a study of Graves' ophthalmopathy and Graves' hyperthyroidism. Using its own MiXCR run on the multiplex PCR reads, TCRdb lists one record per CDR3 protein. The sample comprises 200,000 to 250,000 distinct CDR3 sequences, 45% to 55% of which are singletons, and approximately 51% rests with the top ten. Sequenced sample: peripheral blood. These receptors were obtained from an adult man with Graves' ophthalmopathy. CDR3s include the opening cysteine and the closing phenylalanine or tryptophan. D genes are given only for firm matches. For some rows the clone size is stated as once, few or many, or as a class when expanded; others skip it.

v_gene: TRBV25-1
d_gene: TRBD1
abundance: .
len: 17
j_gene: TRBJ1-6
CDR3nt: TGTGCCAGCAGTTACTCGACCCCAGGGGGCGTATATTCACCCCTCCACTTT
CDR3aa: CASSYSTPGGVYSPLHF

v_gene: TRBV6-1
d_gene: .
abundance: few
len: 15
j_gene: TRBJ2-6
CDR3nt: TGTGCCAGCAGTTGGACGGTTACTGGGGCCAACGTCCTGACTTTC
CDR3aa: CASSWTVTGANVLTF

v_gene: TRBV12-3/TRBV12-4
d_gene: TRBD1
abundance: .
len: 16
j_gene: TRBJ2-5
CDR3nt: TGTGCCAGCAGTTTCCCCGGGGCAGAGGGGGCTGAGACCCAGTACTTC
CDR3aa: CASSFPGAEGAETQYF

v_gene: TRBV5-6
d_gene: TRBD1
abundance: .
len: 16
j_gene: TRBJ1-2
CDR3nt: TGTGCCAGCAGCTTGGCGACAGGGCGGTTTAACTATGGCTACACCTTC
CDR3aa: CASSLATGRFNYGYTF

v_gene: TRBV5-1
d_gene: TRBD1
abundance: many
len: 14
j_gene: TRBJ2-7
CDR3nt: TGCGCCAGCAGCCTGCCGGGACAGGTGGACGAGCAGTACTTC
CDR3aa: CASSLPGQVDEQYF

v_gene: TRBV15
d_gene: .
abundance: .
len: 13
j_gene: TRBJ2-2
CDR3nt: TGTGCCACCAGCGGGATGATAGCCGGGGAGCTGTTTTTT
CDR3aa: CATSGMIAGELFF

v_gene: TRBV7-9
d_gene: TRBD1
abundance: few
len: 13
j_gene: TRBJ1-1
CDR3nt: TGTGCCAGCAGCGGGGACAGGACCACTGAAGCTTTCTTT
CDR3aa: CASSGDRTTEAFF

v_gene: TRBV19
d_gene: TRBD1
abundance: few
len: 13
j_gene: TRBJ1-2
CDR3nt: TGTGCCAGTAGTTCGGACAGGATCGGCGGCTACACCTTC
CDR3aa: CASSSDRIGGYTF

v_gene: TRBV7-8
d_gene: TRBD1
abundance: few
len: 16
j_gene: TRBJ1-3
CDR3nt: TGTGCCAGCAGCTCCTACAGGGGGCGCGTTGGAAACACCATATATTTT
CDR3aa: CASSSYRGRVGNTIYF

v_gene: TRBV7-3
d_gene: TRBD1
abundance: .
len: 15
j_gene: TRBJ1-5
CDR3nt: TGTGCCAGCAGCTTAACCGGGACAGACTATCAGCCCCAGCATTTT
CDR3aa: CASSLTGTDYQPQHF

v_gene: TRBV2
d_gene: .
abundance: few
len: 14
j_gene: TRBJ1-5
CDR3nt: TGTGCCAGCAGGGGGAGTGTCGCCAATCAGCCCCAGCATTTT
CDR3aa: CASRGSVANQPQHF

v_gene: TRBV7-2
d_gene: .
abundance: .
len: 17
j_gene: TRBJ1-1
CDR3nt: TGTGCCAGCAGCCCTATTACGACACCCGGTATGAACACTGAAGCTTCCTTT
CDR3aa: CASSPITTPGMNTEASF

v_gene: TRBV7-2
d_gene: .
abundance: .
len: 13
j_gene: TRBJ2-7
CDR3nt: TGTGCCAGCAGCTTTTGGGGGAGCTACGAGCAGTACTTC
CDR3aa: CASSFWGSYEQYF

v_gene: TRBV28
d_gene: TRBD1
abundance: .
len: 14
j_gene: TRBJ1-4
CDR3nt: TGTGCCAGCAGTGTGGACAGGGTTTCTGAAAAACTGTTTTTT
CDR3aa: CASSVDRVSEKLFF

v_gene: TRBV4-1
d_gene: TRBD1
abundance: .
len: 16
j_gene: TRBJ1-2
CDR3nt: TGCGCCAGCAGCCACCCCTTGACAGGGGGCGGCTATGGCTACACCTTC
CDR3aa: CASSHPLTGGGYGYTF

v_gene: TRBV20-1
d_gene: .
abundance: many
len: 14
j_gene: TRBJ2-2
CDR3nt: TGCAGTGCTAGAGGCGCGCCAAACACCGGGGAGCTGTTTTTT
CDR3aa: CSARGAPNTGELFF

v_gene: TRBV7-2
d_gene: TRBD1
abundance: once
len: 15
j_gene: TRBJ2-7
CDR3nt: TGTGCCAGCAGCTCCCGACAGGGGGATCCCTACGAGCAGTACTTC
CDR3aa: CASSSRQGDPYEQYF

v_gene: TRBV6-1
d_gene: .
abundance: many
len: 13
j_gene: TRBJ1-6
CDR3nt: TGTGCCAGCAGCCAGGGAGGCAATTCACCCCTCCACTTT
CDR3aa: CASSQGGNSPLHF

v_gene: TRBV9
d_gene: TRBD1
abundance: .
len: 16
j_gene: TRBJ1-2
CDR3nt: TGTGCCAGCAGCGCCCTCCTGGGACAGGGGAACTATGGCTACACCTTC
CDR3aa: CASSALLGQGNYGYTF

v_gene: TRBV9
d_gene: .
abundance: .
len: 14
j_gene: TRBJ1-1
CDR3nt: TGTGCCAGCAGCGTAGTCATGGGTGGGACTGAAGCTTCCTTT
CDR3aa: CASSVVMGGTEASF

v_gene: TRBV7-9
d_gene: .
abundance: .
len: 15
j_gene: TRBJ1-1
CDR3nt: TGTGCCAGCAGCCCCCCGGGACGTATGAACACTGAAGCTTCCTTT
CDR3aa: CASSPPGRMNTEASF

v_gene: TRBV14
d_gene: .
abundance: few
len: 14
j_gene: TRBJ2-7
CDR3nt: TGTGCCAGCAGCCTTTCCGGGAGTGGCTACGAGCAGTACTTC
CDR3aa: CASSLSGSGYEQYF

v_gene: TRBV7-2
d_gene: TRBD2
abundance: .
len: 16
j_gene: TRBJ2-2
CDR3nt: TGTGCCAGCAGCCCCGGACTAGCGGGAGCTGACGGGGAGCTGTTTTTT
CDR3aa: CASSPGLAGADGELFF

v_gene: TRBV10-3
d_gene: TRBD1
abundance: .
len: 16
j_gene: TRBJ2-5
CDR3nt: TGTGCCATCAGTGACCCGGGACAGGGGAAACAAGAGACCCAGTACTTC
CDR3aa: CAISDPGQGKQETQYF

v_gene: TRBV14
d_gene: .
abundance: .
len: 13
j_gene: TRBJ2-7
CDR3nt: TGTGCCAGCAGCTACAGCCTATCCTACGAGCAGTACTTC
CDR3aa: CASSYSLSYEQYF

v_gene: TRBV12-3/TRBV12-4
d_gene: .
abundance: .
len: 12
j_gene: TRBJ2-2
CDR3nt: TGTGCCAGCCCCACGCCCGCCGGGGAGCTGTTTTTT
CDR3aa: CASPTPAGELFF

v_gene: TRBV6-2/TRBV6-3
d_gene: .
abundance: .
len: 18
j_gene: TRBJ2-5
CDR3nt: TGTGCCAGCACCTGGGCCTTCCTTACAACCCCGTACCAAGAGACCCAGTACTTC
CDR3aa: CASTWAFLTTPYQETQYF

v_gene: TRBV6-1
d_gene: TRBD1
abundance: .
len: 15
j_gene: TRBJ1-2
CDR3nt: TGTGCCAGCAGTCCTGCGACAGGGTCTAACTGTGGCTACACCTTC
CDR3aa: CASSPATGSNCGYTF

v_gene: TRBV10-3
d_gene: .
abundance: .
len: 13
j_gene: TRBJ2-5
CDR3nt: TGTGCCATCAGTGGGGCCGGTCAAGAGACCCAGTACTTC
CDR3aa: CAISGAGQETQYF

v_gene: TRBV7-9
d_gene: TRBD1
abundance: .
len: 14
j_gene: TRBJ1-5
CDR3nt: TGTGCCAGCAGCCCCGGACAGGGCCCTCAGCCCCAGCATTTT
CDR3aa: CASSPGQGPQPQHF

v_gene: TRBV9
d_gene: .
abundance: few
len: 13
j_gene: TRBJ1-1
CDR3nt: TGTGCCAGCAGCAGCGATCAGTACACTGAAGCTTTCTTT
CDR3aa: CASSSDQYTEAFF

v_gene: TRBV7-6
d_gene: TRBD2
abundance: few
len: 13
j_gene: TRBJ2-7
CDR3nt: TGTGCCAGCAGCTCGGGACTAGCGGGGGAGCAGTACTTC
CDR3aa: CASSSGLAGEQYF

v_gene: TRBV7-8
d_gene: TRBD2
abundance: .
len: 14
j_gene: TRBJ2-5
CDR3nt: TGTGCCAGCGTGGCGGGGGGGTCCCAAGAGACCCAGTACTTC
CDR3aa: CASVAGGSQETQYF

v_gene: TRBV10-3
d_gene: .
abundance: few
len: 12
j_gene: TRBJ2-3
CDR3nt: TGTGCCATCAGTGAGGGGGCAGATACGCAGTATTTT
CDR3aa: CAISEGADTQYF